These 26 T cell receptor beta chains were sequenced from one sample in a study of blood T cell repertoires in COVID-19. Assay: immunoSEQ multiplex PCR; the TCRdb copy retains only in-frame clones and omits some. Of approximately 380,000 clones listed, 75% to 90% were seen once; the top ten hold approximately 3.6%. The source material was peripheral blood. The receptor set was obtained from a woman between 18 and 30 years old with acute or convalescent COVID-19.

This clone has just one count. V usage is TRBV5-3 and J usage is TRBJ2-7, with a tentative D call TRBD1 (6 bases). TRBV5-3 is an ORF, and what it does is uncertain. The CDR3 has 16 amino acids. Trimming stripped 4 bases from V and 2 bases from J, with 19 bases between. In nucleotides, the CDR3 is TGTGCCAGAAGCCAAGGTGGGGGCCGAACCCCCTACGAGCAGTACTTC. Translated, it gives CARSQGGGRTPYEQYF.

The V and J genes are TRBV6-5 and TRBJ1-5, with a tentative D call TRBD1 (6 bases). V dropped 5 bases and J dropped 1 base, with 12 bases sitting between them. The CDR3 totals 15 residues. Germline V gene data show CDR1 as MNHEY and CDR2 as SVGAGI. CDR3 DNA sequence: TGTGCCAGCAGTAAAAGGACAGCCAGCAATCAGCCCCAGCATTTT. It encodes CASSKRTASNQPQHF.

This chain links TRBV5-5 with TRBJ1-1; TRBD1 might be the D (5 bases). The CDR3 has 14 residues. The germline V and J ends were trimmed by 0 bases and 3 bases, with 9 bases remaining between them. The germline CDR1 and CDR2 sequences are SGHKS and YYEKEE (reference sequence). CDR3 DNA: TGTGCCAGCAGCTTGGTCAGGGATGACACTGAAGCTTTCTTT. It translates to CASSLVRDDTEAFF.

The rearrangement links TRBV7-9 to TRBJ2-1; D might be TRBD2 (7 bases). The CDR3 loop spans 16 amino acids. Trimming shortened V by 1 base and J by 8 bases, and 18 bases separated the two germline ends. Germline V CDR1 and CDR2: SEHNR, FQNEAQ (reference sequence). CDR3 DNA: TGTGCCAGCAGCTTAGGGTCGGGGGGCCCCAGGTATGAGCAGTTCTTC. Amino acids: CASSLGSGGPRYEQFF.

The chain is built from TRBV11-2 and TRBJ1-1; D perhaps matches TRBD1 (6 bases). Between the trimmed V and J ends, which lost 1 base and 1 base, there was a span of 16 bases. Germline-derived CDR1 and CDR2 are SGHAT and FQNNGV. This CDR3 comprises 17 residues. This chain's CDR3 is CASSLVGVGRGNTEAFF. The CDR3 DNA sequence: TGTGCCAGCAGCTTAGTGGGTGTTGGCAGGGGGAACACTGAAGCTTTCTTT.

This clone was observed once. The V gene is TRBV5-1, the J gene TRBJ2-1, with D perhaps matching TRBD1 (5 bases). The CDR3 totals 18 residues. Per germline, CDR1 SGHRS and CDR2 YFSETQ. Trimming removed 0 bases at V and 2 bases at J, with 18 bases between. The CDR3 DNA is TGCGCCAGCAGCTTGGCAACTTCAGGTCAGGGAACCTACAATGAGCAGTTCTTC. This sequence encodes CASSLATSGQGTYNEQFF.

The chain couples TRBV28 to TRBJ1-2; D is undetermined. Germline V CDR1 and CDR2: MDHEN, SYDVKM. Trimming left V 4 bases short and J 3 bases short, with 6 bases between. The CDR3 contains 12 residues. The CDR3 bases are TGTGCCAGCAGTTCCCAGTACTATGGCTACACCTTC. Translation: CASSSQYYGYTF.

The CDR3 coding sequence is TGTGCCAGCAGCTCCTACGGGACAGTTAACAATGAGCAGTTCTTC. Protein sequence: CASSSYGTVNNEQFF. This chain connects TRBV7-3 to TRBJ2-1, with 7 bases lining up with TRBD1. This CDR3 region has 15 residues. Trimming took 4 bases from V and 5 from J; bases not matched to a gene: 8. CDR1 is SGHTA, CDR2 FQGTGA, per germline.

The CDR3 spells CASRYSQGTPQHF. The CDR3 DNA is TGTGCCAGCAGATACTCCCAGGGTACGCCCCAGCATTTT. The rearrangement joins TRBV28 to TRBJ1-5; a possible D gene is TRBD1 (5 bases). The germline CDR1 and CDR2 sequences are MDHEN and SYDVKM. This CDR3 has 13 amino acids. Trimming took off 6 bases at V and 9 bases at J, with 15 bases between the two ends. The full variable domain, rest sourced from reference TRBV28 and TRBJ1-5, is DVKVTQSSRYLVKRTGEKVFLECVQDMDHENMFWYRQDPGLGLRLIYFSYDVKMKEKGDIPEGYSVSREKKERFSLILESASTNQTSMYLCASRYSQGTPQHFGDGTRLSIL.

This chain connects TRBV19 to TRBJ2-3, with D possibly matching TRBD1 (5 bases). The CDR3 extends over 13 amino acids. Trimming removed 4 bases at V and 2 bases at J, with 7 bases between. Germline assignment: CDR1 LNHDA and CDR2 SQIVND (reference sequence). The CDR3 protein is CASSTRVTDTQYF. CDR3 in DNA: TGTGCCAGTAGTACCAGGGTCACAGATACGCAGTATTTT.

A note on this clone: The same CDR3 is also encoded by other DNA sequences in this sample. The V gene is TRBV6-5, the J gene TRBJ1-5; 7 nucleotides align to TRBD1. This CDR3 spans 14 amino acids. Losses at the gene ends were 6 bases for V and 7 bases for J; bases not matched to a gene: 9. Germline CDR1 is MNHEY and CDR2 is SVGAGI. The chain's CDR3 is CASSFDRAEQPQHF. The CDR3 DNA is TGTGCCAGCAGCTTCGACAGGGCAGAACAGCCCCAGCATTTT.

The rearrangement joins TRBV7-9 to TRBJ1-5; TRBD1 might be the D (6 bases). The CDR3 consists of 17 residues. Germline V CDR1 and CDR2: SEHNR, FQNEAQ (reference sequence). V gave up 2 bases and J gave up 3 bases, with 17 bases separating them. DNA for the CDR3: TGTGCCAGCAGCTTAAAGGTGAGTAGACAGGACAATCAGCCCCAGCATTTT. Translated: CASSLKVSRQDNQPQHF.

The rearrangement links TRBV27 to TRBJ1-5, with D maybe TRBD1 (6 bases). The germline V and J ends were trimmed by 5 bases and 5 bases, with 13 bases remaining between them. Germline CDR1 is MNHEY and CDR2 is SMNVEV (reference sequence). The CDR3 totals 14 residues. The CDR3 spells CASSPRGGHQPQHF. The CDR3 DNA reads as TGTGCCAGCAGTCCTCGGGGGGGCCATCAGCCCCAGCATTTT.

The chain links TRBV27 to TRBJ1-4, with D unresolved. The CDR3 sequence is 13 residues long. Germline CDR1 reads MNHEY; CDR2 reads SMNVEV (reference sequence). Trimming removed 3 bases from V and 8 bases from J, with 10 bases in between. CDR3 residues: CASSFRWREKLFF. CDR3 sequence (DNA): TGTGCCAGCAGTTTCAGGTGGAGGGAAAAACTGTTTTTT.

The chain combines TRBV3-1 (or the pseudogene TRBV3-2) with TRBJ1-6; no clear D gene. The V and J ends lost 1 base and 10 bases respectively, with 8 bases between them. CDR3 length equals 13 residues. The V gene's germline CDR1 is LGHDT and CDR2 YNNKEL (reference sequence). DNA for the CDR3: TGTGCCAGCAGCCAAGGGAGTAACTCACCCCTCCACTTT. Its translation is CASSQGSNSPLHF.

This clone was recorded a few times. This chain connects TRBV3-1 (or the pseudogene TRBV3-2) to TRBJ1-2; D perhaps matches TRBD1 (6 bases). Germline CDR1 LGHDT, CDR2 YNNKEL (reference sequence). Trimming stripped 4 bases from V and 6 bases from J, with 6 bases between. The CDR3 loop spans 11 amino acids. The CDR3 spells CASSPGDGYTF. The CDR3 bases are TGTGCCAGCAGCCCAGGGGATGGCTACACCTTC.

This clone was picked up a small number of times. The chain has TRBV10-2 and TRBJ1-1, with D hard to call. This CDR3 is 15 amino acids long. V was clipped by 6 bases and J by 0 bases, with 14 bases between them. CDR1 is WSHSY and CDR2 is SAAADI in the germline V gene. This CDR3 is CASRSPTVMNTEAFF. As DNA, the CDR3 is TGCGCCAGCAGAAGCCCTACAGTCATGAACACTGAAGCTTTCTTT.

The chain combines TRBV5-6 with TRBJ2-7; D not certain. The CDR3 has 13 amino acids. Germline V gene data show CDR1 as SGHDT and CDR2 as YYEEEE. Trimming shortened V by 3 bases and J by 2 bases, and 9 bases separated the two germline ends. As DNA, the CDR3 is TGTGCCAGCAGCTACAACCCGCCCTACGAGCAGTACTTC. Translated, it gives CASSYNPPYEQYF.

CDR3: CASSLTGGVYGYTF. In DNA, the CDR3 is TGTGCCAGCAGCCTGACAGGGGGTGTCTATGGCTACACCTTC. The gene calls are TRBV28 and TRBJ1-2; 9 bases fit TRBD1. CDR1 and CDR2 (germline): MDHEN, SYDVKM. The CDR3 runs to 14 residues. J was trimmed by 4 bases and V by 6 bases; bases with no gene match: 6.

CDR3 coding DNA: TGTGCCAGCAGCTCCTCCGGGACAGGTTACAATGAGCAGTTCTTC. Translation gives CASSSSGTGYNEQFF. The chain carries TRBV5-6 and TRBJ2-1; 8 positions match TRBD1. Per the germline V gene, CDR1 is SGHDT and CDR2 is YYEEEE. J lost 4 bases, V lost 3 bases, and 6 bases had no gene match. The CDR3 totals 15 residues.

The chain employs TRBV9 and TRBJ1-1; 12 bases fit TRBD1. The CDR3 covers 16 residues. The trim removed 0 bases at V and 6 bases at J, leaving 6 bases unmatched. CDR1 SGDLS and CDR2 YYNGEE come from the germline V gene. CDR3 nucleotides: TGTGCCAGCAGCGTAGCTGGGACAGGGGGCGGGGCTGAAGCTTTCTTT. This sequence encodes CASSVAGTGGGAEAFF.

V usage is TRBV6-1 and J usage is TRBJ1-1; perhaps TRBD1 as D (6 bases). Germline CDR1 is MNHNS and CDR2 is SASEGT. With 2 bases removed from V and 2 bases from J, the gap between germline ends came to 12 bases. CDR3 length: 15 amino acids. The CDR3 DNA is TGTGCCAGCAGTGAAAGGGGGGGGTTTAACACTGAAGCTTTCTTT. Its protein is CASSERGGFNTEAFF.

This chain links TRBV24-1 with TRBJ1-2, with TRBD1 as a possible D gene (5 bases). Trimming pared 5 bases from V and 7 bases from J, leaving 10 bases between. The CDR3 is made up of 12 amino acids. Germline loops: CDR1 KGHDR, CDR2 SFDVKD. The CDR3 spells CATSVDSSGYTF. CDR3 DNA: TGTGCCACCAGTGTTGACAGCTCTGGCTACACCTTC.

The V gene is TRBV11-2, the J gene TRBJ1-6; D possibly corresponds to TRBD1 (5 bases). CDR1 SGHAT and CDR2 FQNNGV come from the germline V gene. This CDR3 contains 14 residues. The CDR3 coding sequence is TGTGCTATCAAAACCGGGACTGGTGATTCACCCCTCCACTTT. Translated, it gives CAIKTGTGDSPLHF.

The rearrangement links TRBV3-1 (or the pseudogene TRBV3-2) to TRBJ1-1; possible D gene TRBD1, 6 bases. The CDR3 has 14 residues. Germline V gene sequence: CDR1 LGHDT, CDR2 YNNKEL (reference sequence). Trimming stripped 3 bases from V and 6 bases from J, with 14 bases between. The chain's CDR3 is CASSHRGEVAEAFF. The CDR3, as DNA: TGTGCCAGCAGCCACAGGGGAGAGGTCGCTGAAGCTTTCTTT.

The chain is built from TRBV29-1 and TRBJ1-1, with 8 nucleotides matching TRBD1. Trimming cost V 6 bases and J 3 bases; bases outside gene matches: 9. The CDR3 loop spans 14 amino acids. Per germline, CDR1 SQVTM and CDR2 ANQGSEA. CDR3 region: CSVFTTGGYTEAFF. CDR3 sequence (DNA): TGCAGCGTCTTCACCACAGGGGGTTACACTGAAGCTTTCTTT.